The clone carrying this T cell receptor beta chain was observed a handful of times. Original analysis: Scientists estimated how many nucleated cells there were by amplifying reference gene primers. This table comes from immunoSEQ multiplex PCR, and its TCRdb copy is limited to in-frame clones, with some not included. From that table come the V and J calls and clone size; the DNA was used to work out D and trimming. The table shows over 350,000 clones, with about nine tenths occurring only once. This entry comes from a study of blood T cell repertoires in COVID-19. About the research overall: Samples of COVID-19 (acute and convalescent) were obtained from the United States, Italy and Spain.

This CDR3 has 15 residues. The V end lost 2 bases, the J end lost 1 base, and 11 bases lay between the germline ends. CDR1 and CDR2 from the germline V gene are LNHDA and SQIVND (reference sequence). This TCR came from a woman aged 30 to 39 with active or convalescent COVID-19. Sequenced sample: peripheral blood. The chain carries TRBV19 and TRBJ2-5, with a possible D match to TRBD1 (6 bases). CDR3 nucleotide sequence: TGTGCCAGTAGTATATTAGGACAGAGCCAAGAGACCCAGTACTTC. This sequence encodes CASSILGQSQETQYF.